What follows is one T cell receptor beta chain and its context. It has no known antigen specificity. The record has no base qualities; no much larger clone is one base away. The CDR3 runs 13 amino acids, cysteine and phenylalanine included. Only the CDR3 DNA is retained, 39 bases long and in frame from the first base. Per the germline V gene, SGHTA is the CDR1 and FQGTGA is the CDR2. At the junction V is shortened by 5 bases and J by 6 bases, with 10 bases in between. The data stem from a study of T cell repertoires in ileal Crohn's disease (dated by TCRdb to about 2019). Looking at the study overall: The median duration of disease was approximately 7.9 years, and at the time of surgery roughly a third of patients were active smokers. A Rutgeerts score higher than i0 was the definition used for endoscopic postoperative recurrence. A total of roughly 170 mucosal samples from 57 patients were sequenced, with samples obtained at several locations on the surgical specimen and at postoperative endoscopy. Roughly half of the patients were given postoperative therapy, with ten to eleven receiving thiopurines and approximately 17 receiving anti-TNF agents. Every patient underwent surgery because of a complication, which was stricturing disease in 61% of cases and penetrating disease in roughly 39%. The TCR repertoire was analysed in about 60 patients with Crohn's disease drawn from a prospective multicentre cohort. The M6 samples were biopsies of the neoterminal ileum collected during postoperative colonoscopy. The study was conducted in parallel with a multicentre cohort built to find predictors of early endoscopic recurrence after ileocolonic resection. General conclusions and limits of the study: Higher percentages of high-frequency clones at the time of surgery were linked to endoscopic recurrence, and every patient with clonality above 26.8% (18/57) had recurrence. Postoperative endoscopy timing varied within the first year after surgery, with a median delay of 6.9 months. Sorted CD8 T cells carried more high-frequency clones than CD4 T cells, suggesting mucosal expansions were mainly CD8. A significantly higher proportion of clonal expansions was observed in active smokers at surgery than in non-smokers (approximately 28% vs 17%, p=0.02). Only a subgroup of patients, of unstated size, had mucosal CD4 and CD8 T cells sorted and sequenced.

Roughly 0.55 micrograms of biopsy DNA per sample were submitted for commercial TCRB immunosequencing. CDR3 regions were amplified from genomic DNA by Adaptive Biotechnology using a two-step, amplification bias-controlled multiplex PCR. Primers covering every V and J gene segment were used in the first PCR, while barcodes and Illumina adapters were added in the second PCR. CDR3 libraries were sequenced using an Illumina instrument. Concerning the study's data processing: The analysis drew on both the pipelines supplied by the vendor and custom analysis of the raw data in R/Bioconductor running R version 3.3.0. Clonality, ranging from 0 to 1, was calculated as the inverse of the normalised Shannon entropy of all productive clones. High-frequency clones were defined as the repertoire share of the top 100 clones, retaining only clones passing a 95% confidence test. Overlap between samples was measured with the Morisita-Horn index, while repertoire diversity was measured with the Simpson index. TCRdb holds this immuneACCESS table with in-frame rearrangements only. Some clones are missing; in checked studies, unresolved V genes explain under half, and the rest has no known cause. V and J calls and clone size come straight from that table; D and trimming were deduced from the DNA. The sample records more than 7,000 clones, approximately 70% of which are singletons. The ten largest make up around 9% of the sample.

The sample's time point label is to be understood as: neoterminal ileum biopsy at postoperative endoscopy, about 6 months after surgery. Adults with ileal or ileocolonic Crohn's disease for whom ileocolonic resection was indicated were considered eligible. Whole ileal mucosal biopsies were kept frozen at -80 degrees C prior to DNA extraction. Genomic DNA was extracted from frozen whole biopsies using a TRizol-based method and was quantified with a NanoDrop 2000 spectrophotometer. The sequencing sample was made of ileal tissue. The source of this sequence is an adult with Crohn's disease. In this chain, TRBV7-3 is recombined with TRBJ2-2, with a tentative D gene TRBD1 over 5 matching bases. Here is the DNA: TGTGCCAGCAGCCCCGTAGGGGCCGGGGAGCTGTTTTTT. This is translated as CASSPVGAGELFF.